Listed below are T cell receptor beta chains from one sample, sequenced in a study of early T cells in non-severe SARS-CoV-2 infection. TCRdb fed the 5' RACE reads into MiXCR, producing one record per CDR3 protein. The sample gives 60,000 or so distinct CDR3 sequences, roughly 9% of which show up once; 20% is in the top ten. The sample consisted of whole blood. The receptors stem from an adult who was a healthcare worker with PCR-confirmed SARS-CoV-2 infection or an uninfected control (not recorded which). Both conserved end residues are part of each CDR3. D genes are given only for firm matches. Clone size is shown for a subset of rows, as once, few, many or a class of expanded clone.

TRBJ2-1 | NA | TRBV5-1 | TRBD1 | CASKVWDRSYNEQFF | TGCGCCAGCAAGGTGTGGGACAGATCCTACAATGAGCAGTTCTTC
TRBJ2-5 | NA | TRBV7-6 | TRBD2 | CASSFRLAGGLETQYF | TGTGCCAGCAGCTTCCGACTAGCGGGGGGCCTGGAGACCCAGTACTTC
TRBJ2-7 | many | TRBV7-9 | TRBD1 | CASSPGTGSYEQYF | TGTGCCAGCAGCCCCGGGACAGGTTCCTACGAGCAGTACTTC
TRBJ2-5 | few | TRBV5-1 | TRBD1 | CASSQDRVGAGTQYF | TGCGCCAGCAGCCAGGACAGGGTAGGCGCGGGGACCCAGTACTTC
TRBJ1-2 | NA | TRBV27 | NA | CASNTPPGGYTF | TGTGCCAGCAATACTCCACCAGGGGGCTACACCTTC
TRBJ2-1 | few | TRBV18 | NA | CASSPIRGEQFF | TGTGCCAGCTCACCGATTCGAGGGGAGCAGTTCTTC
TRBJ2-7 | many | TRBV7-9 | NA | CASSLGGRIYEQYF | TGTGCCAGCAGCTTAGGAGGTAGGATCTACGAGCAGTACTTC
TRBJ2-7 | many | TRBV29-1 | TRBD2 | CSAQLGRGGYEQYF | TGCAGCGCCCAACTTGGGCGGGGGGGTTACGAGCAGTACTTC
TRBJ1-4 | NA | TRBV30 | NA | CAWSVRGGLGLFF | TGTGCCTGGAGTGTACGGGGGGGCCTGGGACTGTTTTTT
TRBJ1-1 | NA | TRBV12-3/TRBV12-4 | NA | CASSFSMDTEAFF | TGTGCCAGCAGTTTCTCCATGGACACTGAAGCTTTCTTT
TRBJ1-6 | many | TRBV27 | NA | CASSLSMLVSYNSPLHF | TGTGCCAGCAGTTTATCGATGCTGGTATCCTATAATTCACCCCTCCACTTT
TRBJ2-3 | few | TRBV12-3/TRBV12-4 | TRBD2 | CASSPFTSGGAPSTDTQYF | TGTGCCAGCAGTCCCTTCACTAGCGGGGGGGCCCCGAGCACAGATACGCAGTATTTT
TRBJ2-1 | NA | TRBV5-1 | TRBD2 | CASSWTIGTSGGINEQFF | TGCGCCAGCAGCTGGACGATAGGAACTAGCGGGGGGATTAATGAGCAGTTCTTC
TRBJ2-7 | NA | TRBV10-1 | NA | CASMPGEYEQYF | TGCGCCAGCATGCCAGGGGAGTACGAGCAGTACTTC
TRBJ2-7 | medium-sized | TRBV28 | TRBD1 | CASRGQGEGEQYF | TGTGCCAGCCGCGGACAGGGGGAGGGCGAGCAGTACTTC
TRBJ2-3 | few | TRBV12-5 | NA | CASGLSPLRGSFTDTQYF | TGTGCTAGTGGTTTGTCCCCCCTTCGGGGTTCGTTCACAGATACGCAGTATTTT
TRBJ1-1 | few | TRBV5-1 | TRBD1 | CASSLPGTGANTEAFF | TGCGCCAGCAGCCTACCTGGGACAGGGGCAAACACTGAAGCTTTCTTT
TRBJ2-2 | many | TRBV4-1 | NA | CASSQGSDNTGELFF | TGCGCCAGCAGCCAGGGTAGCGATAACACCGGGGAGCTGTTTTTT
TRBJ1-5 | many | TRBV28 | TRBD1 | CASSLPRIGGATQPQHF | TGTGCCAGCAGTTTGCCCCGGATAGGGGGCGCGACCCAGCCCCAGCATTTT
TRBJ2-5 | NA | TRBV3-1 | NA | CASSQDSLSVETQYF | TGTGCCAGCAGCCAAGATTCACTAAGTGTTGAGACCCAGTACTTC
TRBJ2-3 | many | TRBV2 | NA | CASDPTDTQYF | TGTGCCAGCGACCCCACAGATACGCAGTATTTT
TRBJ1-2 | few | TRBV4-1 | NA | CASSHAHGQGNYGYTF | TGCGCCAGCAGCCACGCTCACGGTCAGGGTAACTATGGCTACACCTTC
TRBJ1-2 | NA | TRBV2 | NA | CAGKRTDYGYTF | TGTGCGGGAAAAAGGACGGACTATGGCTACACCTTC
TRBJ1-3 | few | TRBV6-2/TRBV6-3 | TRBD1 | CASSSGTENAGNTIYF | TGTGCCAGCAGTTCCGGGACAGAAAATGCTGGAAACACCATATATTTT
TRBJ2-3 | many | TRBV6-5 | TRBD1 | CASSTRDRVRTQYF | TGTGCCAGCAGCACGAGAGACAGGGTACGCACGCAGTATTTT
TRBJ1-1 | NA | TRBV12-3/TRBV12-4 | NA | CASSLRIEAFF | TGTGCCAGCAGTTTAAGGATTGAAGCTTTCTTT
TRBJ1-1 | many | TRBV20-1 | TRBD1 | CSAIGTGNTEAFF | TGCAGTGCCATAGGGACAGGGAACACTGAAGCTTTCTTT
TRBJ1-5 | NA | TRBV29-1 | NA | CSVVDSSGNQPQHF | TGCAGCGTTGTTGACAGTTCAGGCAATCAGCCCCAGCATTTT
TRBJ2-7 | many | TRBV7-9 | TRBD1 | CASSLAGDSFTYEQYF | TGTGCCAGCAGCTTAGCCGGGGACAGTTTCACCTACGAGCAGTACTTC
TRBJ1-1 | few | TRBV7-9 | NA | CASSVNRDTEAFF | TGTGCCAGCAGCGTCAACAGGGACACTGAAGCTTTCTTT
TRBJ2-4 | NA | TRBV11-2 | TRBD2 | CASSMKRGGENIQYF | TGTGCCAGCAGCATGAAGCGGGGCGGAGAAAACATTCAGTACTTC
TRBJ2-3 | few | TRBV6-1 | NA | CASSERTHTDTQYF | TGTGCCAGCAGTGAGAGGACCCACACAGATACGCAGTATTTT
TRBJ2-2 | once | TRBV19 | NA | CASSIEMRAWNTGELFF | TGTGCCAGTAGTATAGAGATGCGGGCATGGAACACCGGGGAGCTGTTTTTT
TRBJ1-1 | NA | TRBV4-1 | NA | CASSQEDSLNTEAFF | TGCGCCAGCAGCCAGGAGGACAGCTTGAACACTGAAGCTTTCTTT
TRBJ1-4 | NA | TRBV4-1 | TRBD1 | CASSQPRDRVEIQKLFF | TGCGCCAGCAGCCAACCTAGGGACAGGGTAGAGATCCAAAAACTGTTTTTT
TRBJ1-6 | many | TRBV7-9 | TRBD1 | CASRGGTGANSPLHF | TGTGCCAGCAGGGGAGGGACAGGGGCCAATTCACCCCTCCACTTT
TRBJ2-5 | many | TRBV2 | TRBD2 | CASRVAGAIETQYF | TGTGCCAGCAGGGTAGCGGGGGCGATCGAGACCCAGTACTTC
TRBJ1-3 | NA | TRBV2 | NA | CASSDGNSGNTIYF | TGTGCCAGCAGTGACGGCAACTCTGGAAACACCATATATTTT
TRBJ1-1 | few | TRBV7-9 | TRBD1 | CASSYYRGLNTEAFF | TGTGCCAGCAGCTACTACAGGGGATTGAACACTGAAGCTTTCTTT
TRBJ2-7 | few | TRBV7-8 | TRBD1 | CASSSTRGTGGSEQYF | TGTGCCAGCAGCTCCACCCGGGGGACAGGGGGAAGCGAGCAGTACTTC
TRBJ1-2 | NA | TRBV7-2 | NA | CASSLNRLSTNYGYTF | TGTGCCAGCAGCTTGAACAGACTCTCAACTAACTATGGCTACACCTTC
TRBJ1-6 | many | TRBV7-2 | NA | CASSLDTFGALHF | TGTGCCAGCAGCTTAGACACCTTCGGGGCCCTCCACTTT
TRBJ2-1 | few | TRBV3-1 | TRBD2 | CASSQLAGDNEQFF | TGTGCCAGCAGCCAACTAGCGGGGGACAATGAGCAGTTCTTC
TRBJ2-1 | many | TRBV3-1 | NA | CASSQLNNEQFF | TGTGCCAGCAGCCAACTAAACAATGAGCAGTTCTTC
TRBJ2-1 | large | TRBV24-1 | NA | CATSGGDNEQFF | TGTGCCACCAGTGGGGGGGACAATGAGCAGTTCTTC
TRBJ2-3 | NA | TRBV5-4 | NA | CASSSGRTDTQYF | TGTGCCAGCAGCTCCGGACGCACAGATACGCAGTATTTT